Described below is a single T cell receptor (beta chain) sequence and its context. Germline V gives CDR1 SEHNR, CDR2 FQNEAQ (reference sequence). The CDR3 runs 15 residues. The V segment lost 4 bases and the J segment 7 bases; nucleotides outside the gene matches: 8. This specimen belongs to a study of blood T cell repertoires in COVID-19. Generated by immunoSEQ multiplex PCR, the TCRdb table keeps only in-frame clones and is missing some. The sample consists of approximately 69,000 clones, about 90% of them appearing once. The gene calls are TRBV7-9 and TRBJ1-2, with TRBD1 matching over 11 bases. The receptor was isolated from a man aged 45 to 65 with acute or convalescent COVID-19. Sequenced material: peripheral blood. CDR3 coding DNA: TGTGCCAGCAGCTCGAGGACAGGGGGCGTTAGTGGCTACACCTTC. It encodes CASSSRTGGVSGYTF. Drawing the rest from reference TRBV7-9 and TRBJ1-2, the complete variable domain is DTGVSQNPRHKITKRGQNVTFRCDPISEHNRLYWYRQTLGQGPEFLTYFQNEAQLEKSRLLSDRFSAERPKGSFSTLEIQRTEQGDSAMYLCASSSRTGGVSGYTFGSGTRLTVV.